The clone carrying this T cell receptor (beta chain) was seen only a few times. Its antigen is unidentified. This sample stems from a study of identical twins. General study results and limits: Compared with unrelated sharing, twin-shared out-of-frame alpha sequences had more low-probability sequences.

Trimming pared 3 bases from V and 2 bases from J, leaving 8 bases between. The germline gives CDR1 DFQATT, CDR2 SNEGSKA (reference sequence). This CDR3 is built from 12 residues. One entry per CDR3 protein, called by TCRdb with MiXCR from the 5' RACE reads. The table includes around 280,000 distinct CDR3 sequences, more than 6.5% detected once. This same sample was also part of a study on yellow fever vaccine responses in identical twins.

The V call is TRBV20-1, the J call TRBJ2-7; no definite D call. The clonotype comes from a woman younger than 35 in good health. The specimen sequenced was memory (CD45RO+) T cells sorted from blood. The DNA of the CDR3 is TGCAGTGCTAGTATTCAGCCCTACGAGCAGTACTTC. Residues: CSASIQPYEQYF.